This T cell receptor beta chain was sequenced in a study of blood T cell repertoires in COVID-19. Study background: Samples of COVID-19 (acute and convalescent) were obtained from the United States, Italy and Spain.

Here immunoSEQ multiplex PCR was the method, and the copy in TCRdb shows in-frame clones only, minus some. The profile covers 200,000 to 250,000 clones, with about 83% appearing a single time and around 5.5% taken by the ten largest. Trimming pared 4 bases from V and 2 bases from J, leaving 14 bases between. This CDR3 is built from 15 residues. The germline V gene has CDR1 LNHDA and CDR2 SQIVND (reference sequence). V is TRBV19 and J is TRBJ1-2, with a weak D call TRBD1 (5 bases). This clonotype was sampled from a human donor in a cohort sampled during active COVID-19. Sample: peripheral blood. The CDR3 bases are TGTGCCAGTAGTACGATCTTCGACAGCAACTATGGCTACACCTTC. Encoded protein: CASSTIFDSNYGYTF.